One and the same sample provided the 15 T cell receptor beta chains below, sequenced in a study of CD8 T cells in ankylosing spondylitis. TCRdb called the 5' RACE reads again in MiXCR, with one record for every CDR3 protein. The table includes about 240,000 distinct CDR3 sequences, 7.5% to 9.5% detected once. Source material: blood, either unsorted or a sorted T cell fraction (not recorded which). These TCRs come from a female donor with ankylosing spondylitis or in good health (not recorded which).

This clonotype has at least ten counts. V usage is TRBV7-9 and J usage is TRBJ1-1; D is unresolved. This CDR3 spans 11 amino acids. V was pared by 4 bases and J by 8 bases, with 8 bases between. In germline, CDR1 is SEHNR, CDR2 FQNEAQ (reference sequence). CDR3 sequence: CASSSGPEAFF. The CDR3 nucleotides read TGTGCCAGCAGCTCGGGCCCAGAAGCTTTCTTT.

This clonotype appeared many times. The chain is built from TRBV20-1 and TRBJ2-4; 7 nucleotides line up with TRBD1. The length of the CDR3 is 16 residues. Germline CDR1 DFQATT, CDR2 SNEGSKA (reference sequence). V shed 4 bases, J shed 7 bases, and the junction held 16 bases outside the gene matches. In DNA, the CDR3 is TGCAGTGCTACGACAGGGCTAGCCCTGCGTAGGAACATTCAGTACTTC. Protein sequence: CSATTGLALRRNIQYF.

This clonotype was observed many times. This chain joins TRBV3-1 and TRBJ2-2, with D perhaps matching TRBD2 (6 bases). The CDR3 totals 16 residues. The germline V and J ends were trimmed by 0 bases and 2 bases, with 10 bases remaining between them. Germline V gene sequence: CDR1 LGHDT, CDR2 YNNKEL (reference sequence). The CDR3 region is CASSQEGGVNTGELFF. CDR3 coding DNA: TGTGCCAGCAGCCAAGAAGGAGGGGTAAACACCGGGGAGCTGTTTTTT.

In regard to this clonotype: Possible read error: a much larger clone is one base away. The chain has TRBV6-6 and TRBJ1-2; the D is unclear. CDR1 and CDR2 (germline): MNHNY, SVGAGI (reference sequence). This CDR3 is 12 amino acids long. Here the CDR3 reads CASSLADYDYTF. CDR3 bases: TGTGCCAGCAGTCTAGCGGACTATGACTACACCTTC.

There are many counts of this clonotype. The gene calls are TRBV5-1 and TRBJ1-1; D possibly corresponds to TRBD1 (6 bases). This CDR3 spans 14 amino acids. From germline, CDR1 is SGHRS and CDR2 YFSETQ. V lost 5 bases and J 7 bases, leaving 18 bases between the germline ends. The CDR3 reads CASRIEWGAIEAFF. The CDR3 nucleotides are TGCGCCAGCAGAATAGAGTGGGGGGCAATTGAAGCTTTCTTT.

This clonotype was picked up many times. The chain couples TRBV10-3 to TRBJ2-7; 7 nucleotides agree with TRBD1. V trimming: 10 bases; J trimming: 3 bases; junction bases outside the gene matches: 9. CDR3 length: 13 amino acids. Per germline, CDR1 ENHRY and CDR2 SYGVKD. The chain's CDR3 is CATGFDRDYEQYF. DNA of the CDR3: TGTGCCACCGGCTTCGACAGGGACTACGAGCAGTACTTC.

There are many counts of this clonotype. CDR3 amino acids: CASSSDRTTGELFF. As DNA, the CDR3 is TGTGCCAGCAGCTCGGACAGGACCACCGGGGAGCTGTTTTTT. The rearrangement links TRBV7-3 to TRBJ2-2; 7 bases agree with TRBD1. Germline V gene sequence: CDR1 SGHTA, CDR2 FQGTGA. V trimming: 4 bases; J trimming: 4 bases; junction bases outside the gene matches: 3. The CDR3 extends over 14 amino acids.

This clonotype was picked up many times. This chain uses TRBV5-1 with TRBJ2-3, with D hard to call. This CDR3 is built from 13 residues. V lost 1 base and J 4 bases, leaving 7 bases between the germline ends. In germline, CDR1 is SGHRS, CDR2 YFSETQ. This CDR3 is CASSLFRADTQYF. In DNA, the CDR3 is TGCGCCAGCAGCTTGTTTCGTGCAGATACGCAGTATTTT.

This clonotype was seen at least ten times. The V and J genes are TRBV7-2 and TRBJ2-7; the D is unclear. Germline V gene lookup returns CDR1 SGHTA and CDR2 FQGNSA. The CDR3 totals 14 residues. V gave up 1 base and J gave up 2 bases, with 9 bases separating them. This CDR3 is CASSLEVGPYEQYF. The CDR3 region has the DNA TGTGCCAGCAGCTTAGAGGTCGGTCCCTACGAGCAGTACTTC.

This clonotype occurred many times. This chain connects TRBV20-1 to TRBJ2-1; 7 bases fit TRBD2. The CDR3 has 13 residues. CDR1 and CDR2 from the germline V gene are DFQATT and SNEGSKA (reference sequence). J gave up 7 bases and V 6 bases, and 9 bases lay outside the gene matches. The CDR3 sequence: CSATRGSWNEQFF. The CDR3 nucleotides are TGCAGTGCAACTCGCGGGAGTTGGAATGAGCAGTTCTTC.

This chain connects TRBV18 to TRBJ2-7; no clear D. The CDR3 contains 14 residues. Trimming took off 10 bases at V and 4 bases at J, with 20 bases between the two ends. Germline V gene lookup returns CDR1 KGHSH and CDR2 LQKENI. The CDR3 DNA sequence: TGTGCCAACTCTGGACGGAACCTAGGGTACGAGCAGTACTTC. Protein product: CANSGRNLGYEQYF.

This clonotype was detected many times. The chain couples TRBV6-2 or TRBV6-3 to TRBJ2-7; D not resolved. V lost 4 bases and J 4 bases, leaving 5 bases between the germline ends. CDR1 is MNHEY and CDR2 is SVGEGT in the germline V gene. This CDR3 comprises 11 residues. The DNA for the CDR3 is TGTGCCAGCAGTTTTACATACGAGCAGTACTTC. Translating it yields CASSFTYEQYF.

This clonotype was counted many times. The chain uses TRBV29-1 and TRBJ2-7; D is perhaps TRBD1 (6 bases). The V and J ends lost 5 bases and 4 bases respectively, with 15 bases between them. In germline, CDR1 is SQVTM, CDR2 ANQGSEA. The CDR3 contains 13 residues. CDR3 sequence: CSVTPGQKYEQYF. Here the CDR3 DNA reads TGCAGCGTTACCCCCGGACAGAAGTACGAGCAGTACTTC.

In this sample, this clonotype turned up many times. The CDR3, as DNA: TGTGCCAGTAGTATAGTCCCGACGGGAAATCAGCCCCAGCATTTT. Translated, it gives CASSIVPTGNQPQHF. This chain links TRBV19 with TRBJ1-5; no clear D gene. Trimming cost V 1 base and J 4 bases, with 11 bases left between them. CDR3 size: 15 residues. Per germline, CDR1 LNHDA and CDR2 SQIVND (reference sequence).

As for this clonotype: A junction boundary mismatches the germline segment, possibly from a read error. The rearrangement joins TRBV5-5 to TRBJ1-1; D remains unclear. Looked up from germline, CDR1 is SGHKS and CDR2 is YYEKEE (reference sequence). The CDR3 totals 13 residues. DNA of the CDR3: TGTGTCAGCAGCTTGAACCCAAACACTGAAGCTTTCTTT. Translation gives CVSSLNPNTEAFF.